This T cell receptor beta chain is from a study of OX40 agonist ivuxolimab in advanced cancers. Clones were sequenced by immunoSEQ multiplex PCR, and TCRdb holds only the in-frame ones, with some missing. Of 55,000 to 70,000 clones in the sample, approximately 86% were seen once. Germline CDR1 LGHNA, CDR2 YSLEER. The CDR3 runs to 13 residues. The V end was cut by 0 bases, the J end by 7 bases, with 4 bases between. The material was CD4+ or CD8+ T cells sorted from blood, obtained in a trial of the OX40 agonist ivuxolimab. The receptor was isolated from an adult with an advanced solid tumor such as melanoma, head and neck, liver or kidney cancer. V usage is TRBV4-3 and J usage is TRBJ1-6; D call uncertain. CDR3 amino acids: CASSQETNSPLHF. CDR3 coding DNA: TGCGCCAGCAGCCAAGAAACCAATTCACCCCTCCACTTT.